This section outlines one TCR beta chain sequence together with its context. TCRdb ran MiXCR on the 5' RACE reads and lists one entry per CDR3 protein. The sample includes some 91,000 distinct CDR3 sequences, more than 9.5% seen only once; the top ten take roughly 5%. This entry is derived from a study of early T cells in non-severe SARS-CoV-2 infection. Per the germline V gene, CDR1 is MNHNY and CDR2 is SVGAGI (reference sequence). Trimming cost V 2 bases and J 1 base, with 15 bases left between them. This CDR3 is 16 amino acids long. Sequenced here: whole blood, sampled at baseline. The TCR comes from an adult who was a healthcare worker with PCR-confirmed SARS-CoV-2 infection or an uninfected control (not recorded which). The J gene is TRBJ2-7, the V gene TRBV6-6, with D possibly TRBD2 on 5 matching bases. The CDR3 DNA reads TGTGCCAGCAGTTACACGTCCCCGGGGAATTCCTACGAGCAGTACTTC. Amino acid sequence: CASSYTSPGNSYEQYF.